The T cell receptor beta chain under discussion was sequenced for a study of graft-versus-host responses after intestinal transplantation. Study-wide results and caveats: Early post-transplant HvG declines showed an association with peak circulating GvH clone levels.

Data came from immunoSEQ multiplex PCR; TCRdb stores just in-frame clones and leaves some out. Altogether about 36,000 clones are present, approximately 95% being singletons, with the ten largest covering about 0.2%. As to this clone: The antigen remains undetermined.

The CDR3 totals 13 residues. Germline V gene sequence: CDR1 SGDLS, CDR2 YYNGEE. Trimming stripped 4 bases from V and 1 base from J, with 8 bases between. Here the sequenced sample was unstimulated CD4+ T cells sorted from spleen or lymph node cells, taken before transplant. The V gene is TRBV9, the J gene TRBJ1-1; D might be TRBD1 (6 bases). The clonotype comes from a human donor who was the organ donor for an intestinal transplant. The DNA for the CDR3 is TGTGCCAGCAGCTTACAGGGGAACACTGAAGCTTTCTTT. Translation: CASSLQGNTEAFF. Together with reference TRBV9 and TRBJ1-1, the CDR3 gives the full variable domain: DSGVTQTPKHLITATGQRVTLRCSPRSGDLSVYWYQQSLDQGLQFLIQYYNGEERAKGNILERFSAQQFPDLHSELNLSSLELGDSALYFCASSLQGNTEAFFGQGTRLTVV.